The 3 T cell receptor beta chains given below trace back to one sample, sequenced in a study of human CD8 memory T cell subsets. The TCR beta sequencing libraries came from UMI-labeled 5' RACE. TCRdb re-called the 5' RACE reads; every CDR3 protein appears as one record, without DNA. Its table lists thousands of distinct CDR3 sequences. Sequenced input: CD8+ T cells from PBMCs. These receptors came from a human donor in good health.

This chain links TRBV7-9 with TRBJ2-1. The CDR3 has 16 residues. Germline values: CDR1 SEHNR, CDR2 FQNEAQ (reference sequence). The chain's CDR3 is CASSLVGQGSSNEQFF. Combining the CDR3 with reference TRBV7-9 and TRBJ2-1 gives the whole variable domain DTGVSQNPRHKITKRGQNVTFRCDPISEHNRLYWYRQTLGQGPEFLTYFQNEAQLEKSRLLSDRFSAERPKGSFSTLEIQRTEQGDSAMYLCASSLVGQGSSNEQFFGPGTRLTVL.

Considering frequency, this clonotype is medium-sized (0.01 to 0.1%). The chain uses TRBV7-3 and TRBJ2-3; no DNA is available, so the TRBD1 call from TCRdb remains unchecked. Germline CDR1 and CDR2: SGHTA and FQGTGA. This CDR3 has 17 amino acids. CDR3: CASSLIVGGTSADTQYF.

V usage is TRBV5-6 and J usage is TRBJ2-3; TCRdb calls TRBD2, which cannot be checked without DNA. The CDR3 covers 16 residues. The germline CDR1 and CDR2 sequences are SGHDT and YYEEEE. The CDR3: CASRGWTSGRAAKQYF.